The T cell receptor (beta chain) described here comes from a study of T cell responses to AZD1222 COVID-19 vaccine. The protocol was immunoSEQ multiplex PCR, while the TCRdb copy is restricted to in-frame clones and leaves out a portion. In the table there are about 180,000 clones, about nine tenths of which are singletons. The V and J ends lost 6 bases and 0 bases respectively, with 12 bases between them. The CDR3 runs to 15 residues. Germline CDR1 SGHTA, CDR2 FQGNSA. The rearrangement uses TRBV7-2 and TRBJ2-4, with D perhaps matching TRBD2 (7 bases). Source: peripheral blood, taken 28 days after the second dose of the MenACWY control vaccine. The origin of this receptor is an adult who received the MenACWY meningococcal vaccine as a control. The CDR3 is CASSRGGVAKNIQYF. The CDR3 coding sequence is TGTGCCAGCAGTAGAGGGGGGGTAGCCAAAAACATTCAGTACTTC.